This TCR beta chain was obtained from a study of T-cell memory formation after mild COVID-19. Study context: TCR clusters largely stayed donor specific. Study-wide findings and caveats: In second-wave clones peaking day 37, SARS-CoV-2 specificity remained unconfirmed. CD4+ contracting clones were found mainly in CM and EM, and CD8+ ones in EMRA.

In this sample, this clonotype turned up a few times. Its antigen is unknown. Trimming took off 0 bases at V and 5 bases at J, with 18 bases between the two ends. Germline V gene data show CDR1 as SGHRS and CDR2 as YFSETQ. CDR3 length: 16 amino acids. TCRdb independently ran MiXCR on the 5' RACE reads; one entry per CDR3 protein. Of approximately 150,000 distinct CDR3 sequences listed, approximately 15% are singletons. V and J are TRBV5-1 and TRBJ2-7; D might be TRBD2 (5 bases). The clonotype was recovered from an adult woman who had mild COVID-19 (a few samples of this study predate the infection). Cell type and time point are not known. Sequences were obtained from PBMCs or a T cell subset sorted from them (not recorded which). CDR3 nucleotides: TGCGCCAGCAGCTTGGGGCGGGTAGAAGTTAGTGACGAGCAGTACTTC. It specifies CASSLGRVEVSDEQYF.